The next 17 T cell receptor beta chains were all read from a single sample in a study of esophageal squamous cell carcinoma under preoperative chemotherapy. TCRdb itself ran the PCR reads through MiXCR, one entry per CDR3 protein. The sample lists fewer than 18,000 distinct CDR3 sequences, 60% seen once, with 53% in the top ten. Described time point: before preoperative PTX-NDP chemotherapy. This specimen was taken from a patient given preoperative chemotherapy. The receptors stem from a human donor with esophageal squamous cell carcinoma. The donor label of this sample is uncertain.

The table lists this clonotype with a few counts. V usage is TRBV11-2 and J usage is TRBJ2-7; TRBD2 agrees at 11 bases. The CDR3 loop spans 14 amino acids. The junction had 2 bases not matched to a gene; V was cut back by 2 bases and J by 5 bases. The germline V gene has CDR1 SGHAT and CDR2 FQNNGV. CDR3 coding DNA: TGTGCCAGCAGCTTACTAGCGGGAGGAAACGAGCAGTACTTC. This encodes CASSLLAGGNEQYF.

The genes are TRBV3-1 and TRBJ1-1; D gene uncertain. Germline V gene lookup returns CDR1 LGHDT and CDR2 YNNKEL (reference sequence). The CDR3 is made up of 14 amino acids. V was pared by 4 bases and J by 6 bases, with 15 bases between. The DNA for the CDR3 is TGTGCCAGCAGCCCACTTGCCGGTCTTTCTGAAGCTTTCTTT. It specifies CASSPLAGLSEAFF.

A remark on this clonotype: The junction departs from germline at one end; a sequencing error may be responsible. The rearrangement links TRBV7-7 to TRBJ2-5, with unresolved D. The DNA end is a closer match to TRBJ2-1, so the J assignment may be wrong. The CDR3 length is 13 residues. Per germline, CDR1 SSHAT and CDR2 FNYEAQ (reference sequence). CDR3 loop: CASSLPDGETQFF. Here the CDR3 DNA reads TGTGCTAGCAGCTTGCCCGACGGCGAGACCCAGTTCTTC.

Concerning this clonotype: A read error may account for a junction end that differs from germline. The J gene is TRBJ2-5, the V gene TRBV10-1; D perhaps matches TRBD1 (5 bases). The CDR3 consists of 16 residues. Per the germline V gene, CDR1 is WNHNN and CDR2 is SYGVQD (reference sequence). The CDR3 DNA reads TGCGCCAGCAGTGAGTCGCCAGGGTCGGAGCCAGAGGCCCAGTACTTC. Protein sequence: CASSESPGSEPEAQYF.

In this sample, this clonotype turned up a few times. The gene calls are TRBV11-2 and TRBJ2-5; D remains unclear. Trimming shortened V by 1 base and J by 5 bases, and 14 bases separated the two germline ends. The germline V gene has CDR1 SGHAT and CDR2 FQNNGV. This CDR3 spans 15 amino acids. The CDR3 sequence: CASSLGISGSETQYF. CDR3 sequence (DNA): TGTGCCAGCAGCTTAGGAATTTCGGGTTCGGAGACCCAGTACTTC.

This clonotype was counted only a few times. The chain is built from TRBV7-2 and TRBJ2-3; 11 nucleotides agree with TRBD2. Germline V gives CDR1 SGHTA, CDR2 FQGNSA. CDR3 size: 24 residues. Trimming removed 4 bases from V and 1 base from J; junction bases left unmatched: 28. CDR3 DNA: TGTGCCAGCAGCTCAACGAAAAAACTAGCGGGAGCGAGCTCAACGGGGAAACGCACAGATACGCAGTATTTT. It codes for CASSSTKKLAGASSTGKRTDTQYF.

This clonotype was recorded a few times. This chain links TRBV12-3 or TRBV12-4 with TRBJ2-1, with 13 nucleotides matching TRBD2. The end of the DNA fits TRBJ2-7 better, so the J call may be wrong. This CDR3 has 16 amino acids. The chain's CDR3 is CASSPTTSGRLYEQYF. DNA for the CDR3: TGTGCCAGCAGTCCCACGACTAGCGGGAGGTTATACGAGCAGTACTTC.

This clonotype turned up a few times. A much larger clone lies one base from this, so it may be a read error. V gene TRBV6-4 combines with J gene TRBJ2-1; the D gene could be TRBD1 or TRBD2 (5 bases each). The J call may not be correct, given that the DNA end is closer to TRBJ2-7. Germline CDR1 reads MRHNA; CDR2 reads SNTAGT. The CDR3 covers 15 residues. CDR3 sequence: CASSAGDGTYNEQYF. DNA for the CDR3: TGTGCCAGCAGTGCCGGGGATGGGACCTACAATGAGCAGTACTTC.

This clonotype is a singleton in its sample. This sequence joins TRBV5-1 and TRBJ2-2, with D tentatively TRBD1 (5 bases). The germline V gene has CDR1 SGHRS and CDR2 YFSETQ. V shed 2 bases and J shed 5 bases, with 13 bases lying between them. This CDR3 has 15 amino acids. In DNA, the CDR3 is TGCGCCAGCAGCTTCGAGACGACAGATACCGGGGAGCTGTTTTTT. Protein: CASSFETTDTGELFF.

With regard to this clonotype: The germline gene is not matched at one end of the junction; a read error may be the cause. The chain recombines TRBV6-1 with TRBJ2-3; tentative D call: TRBD2 (7 bases). The CDR3 is made up of 16 amino acids. CDR1 is MNHNS, CDR2 SASEGT, per germline. DNA of the CDR3: TGTGCCAGCAGGGGAGGGGGGGCACGTGACCAAGAGACGCAGTATTTC. Translating it yields CASRGGGARDQETQYF.

CDR3 region: CASSIQGAGNIQYF. In DNA form, the CDR3 reads TGTGCCAGCAGTATACAGGGGGCGGGAAACATTCAGTACTTC. The V gene is TRBV27, the J gene TRBJ2-4; 9 bases are shared with TRBD1. CDR3 length: 14 amino acids. V trimming: 5 bases; J trimming: 6 bases; junction bases outside the gene matches: 5. Germline V gene data show CDR1 as MNHEY and CDR2 as SMNVEV (reference sequence).

The chain couples TRBV7-2 to TRBJ2-3; TRBD1 is a possible D gene (6 bases). Trimming left V 3 bases short and J 5 bases short, with 9 bases between. The CDR3 runs to 13 residues. Per the germline V gene, CDR1 is SGHTA and CDR2 is FQGNSA. The CDR3 DNA reads as TGTGCCAGCAGCTTCGCGACAGGAGATACGCAGTATTTT. Residues: CASSFATGDTQYF.

CDR3 sequence: CASSQGDGTGELFF. The CDR3 DNA reads as TGCGCCAGCAGCCAGGGGGATGGGACCGGGGAGCTGTTTTTT. The V and J genes are TRBV4-1 and TRBJ2-2; either TRBD1 or TRBD2 may fit D (5 bases each). The length of the CDR3 is 14 residues. V was clipped by 3 bases and J by 5 bases, with 10 bases between them. CDR1 is MGHRA and CDR2 is YSYEKL in the germline V gene.

This clonotype was counted at least ten times. The V gene is TRBV6-1, the J gene TRBJ2-1, with TRBD1 matching 7 bases. Germline trimming cut 0 bases from V and 0 bases from J; bases unmatched to any gene: 2. This CDR3 has 16 residues. Per germline, CDR1 MNHNS and CDR2 SASEGT. The CDR3 loop is CASSEAAGGSYNEQFF. In DNA, the CDR3 is TGTGCCAGCAGTGAAGCGGCAGGGGGCTCCTACAATGAGCAGTTCTTC.

The J gene is TRBJ2-1, the V gene TRBV11-3, with 12 bases lining up with TRBD2. Judging by the DNA end, TRBJ2-5 fits better; the J call may be wrong. Germline values: CDR1 SGHNT, CDR2 YENEEA. CDR3 length: 16 residues. The CDR3 loop is CASSLGLAGERETQYF. In DNA, the CDR3 is TGTGCCAGCAGCTTAGGACTAGCGGGAGAACGAGAGACCCAGTACTTC.

This chain connects TRBV4-3 to TRBJ2-3, with TRBD1 identical over 11 bases. Germline V gene lookup returns CDR1 LGHNA and CDR2 YSLEER. V shed 4 bases, J shed 6 bases, and the junction held 12 bases outside the gene matches. The CDR3 sequence is 17 residues long. CDR3 region: CASSPHLGTGGGDTQYF. In DNA form, the CDR3 reads TGCGCCAGCAGCCCTCACCTAGGGACAGGGGGGGGGGATACGCAGTATTTT.

The rearrangement uses TRBV10-3 and TRBJ2-4; 9 positions match TRBD2. The DNA matches TRBJ2-3 better at its end, which makes the J call doubtful. The CDR3 spans 14 residues. Per the germline V gene, CDR1 is ENHRY and CDR2 is SYGVKD. CDR3 DNA: TGTGGCGGCTCGGGCGGGGGGGCCAAAAACATTCAGTATTTT. Protein: CGGSGGGAKNIQYF.